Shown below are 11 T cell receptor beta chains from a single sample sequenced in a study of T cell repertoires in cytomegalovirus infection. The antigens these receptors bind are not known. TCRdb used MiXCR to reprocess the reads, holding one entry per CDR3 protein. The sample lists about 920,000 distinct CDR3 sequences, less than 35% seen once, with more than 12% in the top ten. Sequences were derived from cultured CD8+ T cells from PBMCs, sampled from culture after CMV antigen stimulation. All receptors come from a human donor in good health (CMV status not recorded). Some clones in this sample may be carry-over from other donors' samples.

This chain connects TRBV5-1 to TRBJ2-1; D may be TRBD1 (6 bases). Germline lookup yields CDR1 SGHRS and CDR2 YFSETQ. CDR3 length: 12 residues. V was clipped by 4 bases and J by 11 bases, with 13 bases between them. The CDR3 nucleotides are TGCGCCAGCAGCCCGAGACAGGACCAGCAGTTCTTC. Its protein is CASSPRQDQQFF.

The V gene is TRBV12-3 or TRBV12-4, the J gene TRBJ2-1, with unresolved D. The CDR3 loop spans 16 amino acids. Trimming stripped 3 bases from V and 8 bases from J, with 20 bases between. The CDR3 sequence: CASSFRVGNSGDEQFF. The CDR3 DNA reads TGTGCCAGCAGTTTTAGGGTTGGGAATTCAGGTGATGAGCAGTTCTTC.

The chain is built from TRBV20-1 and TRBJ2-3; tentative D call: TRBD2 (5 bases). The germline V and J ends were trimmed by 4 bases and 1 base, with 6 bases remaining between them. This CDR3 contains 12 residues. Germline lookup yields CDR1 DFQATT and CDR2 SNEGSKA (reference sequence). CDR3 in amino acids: CSANGGTDTQYF. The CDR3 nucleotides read TGCAGTGCTAACGGGGGCACAGATACGCAGTATTTT.

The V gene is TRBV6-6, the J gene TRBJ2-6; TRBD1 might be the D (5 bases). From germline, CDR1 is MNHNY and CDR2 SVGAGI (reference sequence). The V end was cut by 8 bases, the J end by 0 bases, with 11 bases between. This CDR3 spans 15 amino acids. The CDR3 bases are TGTGCCAGCCCAATCAGGGACTCTGGGGCCAACGTCCTGACTTTC. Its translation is CASPIRDSGANVLTF.

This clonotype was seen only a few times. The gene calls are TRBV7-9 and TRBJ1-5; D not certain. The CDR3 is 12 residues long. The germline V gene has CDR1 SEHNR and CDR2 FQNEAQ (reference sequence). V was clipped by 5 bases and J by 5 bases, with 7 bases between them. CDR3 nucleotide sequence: TGTGCCAGCAGCCCCCCATATCAGCCCCAGCATTTT. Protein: CASSPPYQPQHF.

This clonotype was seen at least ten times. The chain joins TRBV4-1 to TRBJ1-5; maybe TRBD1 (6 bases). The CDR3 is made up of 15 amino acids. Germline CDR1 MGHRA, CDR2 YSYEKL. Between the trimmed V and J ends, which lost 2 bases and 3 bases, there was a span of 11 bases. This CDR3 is CASSQKGGDNQPQHF. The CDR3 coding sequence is TGCGCCAGCAGCCAAAAAGGGGGGGACAATCAGCCCCAGCATTTT.

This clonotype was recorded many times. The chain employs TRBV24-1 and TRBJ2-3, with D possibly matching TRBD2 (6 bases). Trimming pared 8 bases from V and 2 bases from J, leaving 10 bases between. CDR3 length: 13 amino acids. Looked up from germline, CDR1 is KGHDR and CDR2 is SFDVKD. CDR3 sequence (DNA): TGTGCCACCACGGGCGGGGCCACAGATACGCAGTATTTT. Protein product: CATTGGATDTQYF.

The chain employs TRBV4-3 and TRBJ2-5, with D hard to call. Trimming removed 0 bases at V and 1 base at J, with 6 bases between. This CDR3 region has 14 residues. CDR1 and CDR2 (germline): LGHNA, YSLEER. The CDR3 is CASSQDTVQETQYF. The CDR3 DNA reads TGCGCCAGCAGCCAAGATACAGTCCAAGAGACCCAGTACTTC.

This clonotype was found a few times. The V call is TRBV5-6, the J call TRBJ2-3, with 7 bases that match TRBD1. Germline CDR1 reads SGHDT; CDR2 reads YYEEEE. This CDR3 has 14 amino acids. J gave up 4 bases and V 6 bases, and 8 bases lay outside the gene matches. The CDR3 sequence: CASIHRGLADTQYF. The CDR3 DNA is TGTGCCAGCATTCACAGGGGCCTCGCAGATACGCAGTATTTT.

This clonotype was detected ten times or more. DNA of the CDR3: TGTGCCAGCAGCTTAGCGTTTCGGGGAAAAGCTGAAGCTTTCTTT. It is translated as CASSLAFRGKAEAFF. The rearrangement links TRBV7-6 to TRBJ1-1; no firm D call. V lost 0 bases and J 6 bases, leaving 14 bases between the germline ends. Germline V lookup: CDR1 SGHVS, CDR2 FNYEAQ. The CDR3 is 15 residues long. Complete variable domain (other parts from reference TRBV7-6 and TRBJ1-1): GAGVSQSPRYKVTKRGQDVALRCDPISGHVSLYWYRQALGQGPEFLTYFNYEAQQDKSGLPNDRFSAERPEGSISTLTIQRTEQRDSAMYRCASSLAFRGKAEAFFGQGTRLTVV.

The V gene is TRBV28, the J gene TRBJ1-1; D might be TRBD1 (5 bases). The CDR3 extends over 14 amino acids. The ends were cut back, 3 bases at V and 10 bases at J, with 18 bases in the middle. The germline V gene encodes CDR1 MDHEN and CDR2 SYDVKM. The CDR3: CASSLATGALGAFF. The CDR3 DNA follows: TGTGCCAGCAGTTTGGCAACAGGTGCCCTAGGAGCTTTCTTT.